This record looks at one TCR beta chain sequence and its context. Antigen: not known. The data are from a study of cytomegalovirus exposure and HLA in healthy donors. Study background: A previous analysis identified approximately 110 million unique TCR beta sequences derived from some 170 million T cells.

The CDR3 consists of 15 residues. In the PCR, 60 Vbeta and 13 Jbeta primers were used. Libraries were prepared by immunoSEQ multiplex PCR; TCRdb keeps only in-frame clonotypes and omits some of them. The repertoire holds about 87,000 clones, 74% seen once, with around 24% in the top ten. General study findings and limits: The study designated over 150 TCR beta chains cytomegalovirus-associated.

The sample consisted of PBMCs. The source is a man younger than 45 in good health and CMV-seropositive. This chain uses TRBV21-1 with TRBJ1-5; whether TRBD1, the table's D call, matches the DNA was not checked. TRBV21-1 constitutes a pseudogene. CDR3 sequence (DNA): TGTGCCCCGTACAGGGGCACTCATAGCAATCAGCCCCAGCATTTT. It codes for CAPYRGTHSNQPQHF.